The rows below give T cell receptor beta chains drawn from one sample of a study of T cells in Graves' hyperthyroidism and ophthalmopathy. One entry per CDR3 protein results from TCRdb running MiXCR on the multiplex PCR reads. Counted here are about 720,000 distinct CDR3 sequences, roughly 15% occurring once; the ten biggest clones make up 8.4%. The source material was blood. Receptors were obtained from a man aged 18 to 29 with Graves' hyperthyroidism. Each CDR3 is given with its conserved first and last residue. The D gene is left open where the match is weak. Part of the rows lack a size; the others show once, few, many or a class for expanded clones.

CDR3,DNA,D,V,size,J
CSASGRETDTQYF,TGCAGTGCTAGCGGGAGGGAAACAGATACGCAGTATTTT,TRBD2,TRBV20-1,many,TRBJ2-3
CSVAPGTSTYEQYF,TGCAGCGTTGCACCCGGGACATCAACCTACGAGCAGTACTTC,NA,TRBV29-1,NA,TRBJ2-7
CSAREGTMPYNEQFF,TGCAGTGCTAGAGAGGGGACGATGCCCTACAATGAGCAGTTCTTC,NA,TRBV20-1,many,TRBJ2-1
CASSSQREADTQYF,TGTGCCAGCAGTTCCCAGCGGGAGGCAGATACGCAGTATTTT,TRBD2,TRBV27,many,TRBJ2-3
CASESGGLTYGYTF,TGTGCCAGCGAGTCGGGAGGACTGACCTATGGCTACACCTTC,NA,TRBV28,many,TRBJ1-2
CASSIDSNQPQHF,TGTGCCAGCAGCATAGACAGCAATCAGCCCCAGCATTTT,NA,TRBV28,many,TRBJ1-5
CASSLESRGGNQPQHF,TGTGCCAGCAGCTTAGAATCGAGGGGAGGCAATCAGCCCCAGCATTTT,NA,TRBV7-8,NA,TRBJ1-5
CASSGHLGTSGRLQETQYF,TGTGCCAGCAGCGGCCACCTAGGGACTAGCGGGAGGCTTCAAGAGACCCAGTACTTC,TRBD2,TRBV7-9,NA,TRBJ2-5
CATSDYQTAFSYNEQFF,TGTGCCACCAGTGATTACCAGACAGCGTTCTCCTACAATGAGCAGTTCTTC,NA,TRBV24-1,NA,TRBJ2-1
CATSTDRAGYEQYF,TGTGCCACCAGCACGGACAGGGCCGGCTACGAGCAGTACTTC,TRBD1,TRBV15,many,TRBJ2-7
CASSLGQGLYSAYEQYF,TGTGCCAGCAGCTTAGGACAGGGTTTATACTCGGCCTACGAGCAGTACTTC,TRBD1,TRBV7-9,NA,TRBJ2-7
CASSYGTDGSNQPQHF,TGTGCCAGCAGCTACGGGACAGACGGGAGCAATCAGCCCCAGCATTTT,TRBD1,TRBV7-8,many,TRBJ1-5
CASSEGGGGTEAFF,TGTGCCAGCAGCGAGGGGGGAGGAGGCACTGAAGCTTTCTTT,NA,TRBV9,many,TRBJ1-1
CASSVEGDRDSELRGTQYF,TGTGCCAGCAGCGTAGAAGGTGACCGGGACTCCGAACTAAGGGGTACGCAGTATTTT,NA,TRBV9,few,TRBJ2-3
CAWTGTGRNEQFF,TGTGCCTGGACCGGGACAGGGAGGAATGAGCAGTTCTTC,TRBD1,TRBV30,many,TRBJ2-1
CASSFEVQETQYF,TGTGCCAGCAGCTTTGAGGTTCAAGAGACCCAGTACTTC,NA,TRBV7-9,many,TRBJ2-5
CSVDPAGEAFF,TGCAGCGTTGATCCGGCAGGGGAAGCTTTCTTT,NA,TRBV29-1,few,TRBJ1-1
CSVGQITGELFF,TGCAGCGTTGGACAGATCACCGGGGAGCTGTTTTTT,NA,TRBV29-1,NA,TRBJ2-2
CASSPTGVPTNEKLFF,TGTGCCAGCTCCCCAACAGGAGTCCCAACTAATGAAAAACTGTTTTTT,NA,TRBV28,NA,TRBJ1-4
CASSRGQGNEQYF,TGTGCCAGCAGCCGGGGACAGGGCAACGAGCAGTACTTC,TRBD1,TRBV7-3,many,TRBJ2-7
CASGFVDEQYF,TGTGCTAGTGGTTTTGTGGACGAGCAGTACTTC,NA,TRBV12-5,many,TRBJ2-7
CAISDRGFGNQPQHF,TGTGCCATCAGTGACAGGGGGTTTGGCAATCAGCCCCAGCATTTT,TRBD1,TRBV10-3,NA,TRBJ1-5
CSVEVAATYEQYF,TGCAGCGTTGAAGTCGCAGCCACCTACGAGCAGTACTTC,NA,TRBV29-1,few,TRBJ2-7
CASRDADLRFGYTF,TGTGCCAGCAGAGACGCGGATCTCCGGTTTGGCTACACCTTC,NA,TRBV6-1,NA,TRBJ1-2
CASRYRAGTLHF,TGTGCCAGCAGGTATAGGGCAGGCACCCTCCACTTT,NA,TRBV6-2/TRBV6-3,NA,TRBJ1-6
CASRENLAGDYEQYF,TGTGCCAGCAGAGAGAATCTAGCGGGAGATTACGAGCAGTACTTC,TRBD2,TRBV28,NA,TRBJ2-7
CASSTGLAGGTDTQYF,TGTGCCAGCAGCACTGGACTAGCGGGCGGTACAGATACGCAGTATTTT,TRBD2,TRBV7-3,NA,TRBJ2-3